This T cell receptor (beta chain) originates from a study of blood T cell repertoires in COVID-19. Study information: The United States, Italy and Spain supplied acute and convalescent COVID-19 samples.

Authors' methods: Scientists estimated how many nucleated cells there were by amplifying reference gene primers. Measured with immunoSEQ multiplex PCR; TCRdb has only the in-frame clones, and not every one. The V and J calls and the clone size are those of that table, but D and trimming were determined from the DNA. Of about 200,000 clones in the sample, around 90% were seen once. With V trimmed by 0 bases and J by 6 bases, 8 bases remained unmatched. CDR1 LGHNT and CDR2 FRNRAP come from the germline V gene. The length of the CDR3 is 17 residues. Assignment of participants to cohorts was predicated upon participant-reported clinical history.

The chain is built from TRBV12-5 and TRBJ1-6; 7 nucleotides match TRBD1. Specimen: PBMCs or T cells enriched from blood (not recorded which). The clonotype originates from a woman aged 18-35 years who had recovered from COVID-19. DNA of the CDR3: TGTGCTAGTGGTTTGGTATTCGGGACAGAAATTAATTCACCCCTCCACTTT. Its translation: CASGLVFGTEINSPLHF. Variable domain in full (rest from reference TRBV12-5 and TRBJ1-6): DARVTQTPRHKVTEMGQEVTMRCQPILGHNTVFWYRQTMMQGLELLAYFRNRAPLDDSGMPKDRFSAEMPDATLATLKIQPSEPRDSAVYFCASGLVFGTEINSPLHFGNGTRLTVT.